This TCR beta chain was recorded in a study of blood T cell repertoires in COVID-19. Whole-study context: Specimens from acute and convalescent COVID-19 originated in the United States, Italy and Spain. PBMCs, B-cell-depleted T cells, or T cells provided the cDNA or gDNA that made up the material.

Per the authors' pipeline: For nucleated cells, counts were estimated from reference gene primer amplification. The assay was immunoSEQ multiplex PCR, and TCRdb's table has in-frame clones only and misses some. The DNA was the basis for D and trimming; V, J and clone size are from that table. The sample lists 150,000 or so clones, more than 75% occurring once. This CDR3 region has 13 residues. Deletions cut 3 bases from V and 7 bases from J, with 9 bases between. Germline assignment: CDR1 KGHSH and CDR2 LQKENI. The rearrangement uses TRBV18 and TRBJ2-2; no definite D call. Sequenced input: peripheral blood. The sequence came from a man of 80 years or more with acute or convalescent COVID-19. The CDR3 DNA follows: TGTGCCAGCTCACCCTTGAGCTACGGGGAGCTGTTTTTT. Protein: CASSPLSYGELFF.